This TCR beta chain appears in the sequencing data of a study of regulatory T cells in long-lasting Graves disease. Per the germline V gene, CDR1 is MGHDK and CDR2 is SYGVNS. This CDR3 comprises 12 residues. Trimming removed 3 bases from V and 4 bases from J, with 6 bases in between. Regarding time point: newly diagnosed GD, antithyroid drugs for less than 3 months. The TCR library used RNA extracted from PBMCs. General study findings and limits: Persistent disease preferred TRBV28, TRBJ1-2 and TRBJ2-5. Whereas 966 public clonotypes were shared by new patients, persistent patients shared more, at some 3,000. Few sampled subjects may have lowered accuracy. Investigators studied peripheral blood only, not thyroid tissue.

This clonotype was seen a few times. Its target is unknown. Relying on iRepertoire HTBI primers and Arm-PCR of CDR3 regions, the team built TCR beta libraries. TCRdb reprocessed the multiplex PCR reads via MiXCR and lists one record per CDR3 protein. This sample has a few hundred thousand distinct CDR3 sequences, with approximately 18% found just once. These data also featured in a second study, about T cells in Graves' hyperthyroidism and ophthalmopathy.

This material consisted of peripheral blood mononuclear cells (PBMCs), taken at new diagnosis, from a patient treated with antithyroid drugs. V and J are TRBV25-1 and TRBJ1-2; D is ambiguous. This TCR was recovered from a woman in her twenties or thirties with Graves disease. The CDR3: CASSDYGYGYTF. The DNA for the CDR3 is TGTGCCAGCAGTGACTACGGCTATGGCTACACCTTC.